This passage covers 6 T cell receptor beta chains from one sample sequenced in a study of cytomegalovirus exposure and HLA in healthy donors. The PCR made use of 60 Vbeta and 13 Jbeta primers. TCRdb's table, derived via immunoSEQ multiplex PCR, lists solely in-frame clones and lacks some. The sample lists 150,000 to 200,000 clones; just over 75% were seen once. The sample consisted of PBMCs. The receptor set was obtained from a woman in her twenties or thirties in good health and CMV-seropositive.

This clone has just one count. CDR3 in amino acids: CATTPSGSNYGYTF. CDR3 bases: TGTGCCACCACCCCATCGGGGTCTAACTATGGCTACACCTTC. The rearrangement uses TRBV15 and TRBJ1-2, with D unresolved. V lost 7 bases and J 0 bases, leaving 12 bases between the germline ends. CDR3 length: 14 amino acids. Germline CDR1 LNHNV, CDR2 YYDKDF (reference sequence).

This chain connects TRBV28 to TRBJ2-1; TRBD1 agrees at 12 bases. Trimming took 3 bases from V and 7 from J; bases not matched to a gene: 4. Germline V gives CDR1 MDHEN, CDR2 SYDVKM. CDR3 length equals 15 residues. The CDR3 DNA reads TGTGCCAGCAGTTTCACGGGACAGGGGGCGAATGAGCAGTTCTTC. Its translation: CASSFTGQGANEQFF.

The chain is built from TRBV14 and TRBJ2-7; the D gene is possibly TRBD1 (7 bases). Germline V gene data show CDR1 as SGHDN and CDR2 as FVKESK. With 3 bases removed from V and 0 bases from J, the gap between germline ends came to 12 bases. This CDR3 is 15 amino acids long. The CDR3 DNA follows: TGTGCCAGCAGCCAGCGACAGGGAGGCTCCTACGAGCAGTACTTC. It is translated as CASSQRQGGSYEQYF.

The chain uses TRBV9 and TRBJ1-1; no definite D call. Germline assignment: CDR1 SGDLS and CDR2 YYNGEE. With 0 bases removed from V and 8 bases from J, the gap between germline ends came to 8 bases. The CDR3 length is 12 residues. The CDR3 region is CASSVGYGEAFF. The DNA for the CDR3 is TGTGCCAGCAGCGTAGGGTACGGGGAAGCTTTCTTT.

The chain links TRBV4-2 to TRBJ2-3; 10 bases match TRBD1. V lost 4 bases, J lost 3 bases, and 10 bases stayed unmatched. The CDR3 length is 17 residues. Germline CDR1 reads LGHNA; CDR2 reads YNFKEQ. CDR3 in amino acids: CASSPGTGEGWTDTQYF. CDR3 sequence (DNA): TGTGCCAGCAGCCCGGGGACAGGGGAAGGTTGGACAGATACGCAGTATTTT.

The chain combines TRBV30 with TRBJ1-4; D might be TRBD1 (5 bases). Trimming stripped 3 bases from V and 0 bases from J, with 11 bases between. Germline V gene sequence: CDR1 GTSNPN, CDR2 SVGIG (reference sequence). The CDR3 spans 15 residues. The CDR3 loop is CAWSATAATNEKLFF. The CDR3 DNA follows: TGTGCCTGGAGCGCGACAGCTGCAACTAATGAAAAACTGTTTTTT.